The clone carrying this T cell receptor beta chain came up a few times. The antigen is undetermined. This entry is derived from a study of identical twins. Findings of the study overall: A lower insertion count was a feature of abundant cord blood beta clonotypes, with no such feature in memory repertoires. Models predicted too little out-of-frame TCR alpha sharing in monozygotic twins.

TCRdb independently ran MiXCR on the 5' RACE reads; one entry per CDR3 protein. The sample shows 570,000 or so distinct CDR3 sequences, over 8.5% of them seen only once. CDR3 size: 16 residues. V lost 5 bases and J 6 bases, leaving 22 bases between the germline ends. Looked up from germline, CDR1 is GTSNPN and CDR2 is SVGIG (reference sequence). This same sample was also part of a study on yellow fever vaccine responses in identical twins.

This chain connects TRBV30 to TRBJ2-2; D might be TRBD1 or TRBD2, each matching 5 bases. This sequence originates from a woman between 18 and 29 years old in good health. Sequencing was performed on PBMCs. The CDR3 DNA sequence: TGTGCCTGGTCTAACCCGGGGACGGTAAAGGCCGGGGAGCTGTTTTTT. Its translation: CAWSNPGTVKAGELFF.